The clone carrying this TCR beta chain is medium-sized by share. What it binds is not known. Using its own MiXCR run on the multiplex PCR reads, TCRdb lists one record per CDR3 protein. There are around 66,000 distinct CDR3 sequences in the sample; approximately 47% occur only once, and over 7.5% lies in the top ten. This record comes from a study of breast tumors, draining lymph nodes, adjacent tissues. Overall study results and limits: Tumor T cell lymph node origin was a supported hypothesis, not proven. Tumor repertoires ranked between lymph nodes and nontumor tissue in diversity, with V and J gene preferences.

CDR1 and CDR2 (germline): KGHDR, SFDVKD. The CDR3 is 15 amino acids. Trimming stripped 0 bases from V and 4 bases from J, with 9 bases between. Input material: breast tumor tissue. V and J are TRBV24-1 and TRBJ2-1, with D maybe TRBD1 (5 bases). The receptor was isolated from a female donor with breast cancer. Some clones in this sample may be carry-over from other donors' samples. The CDR3 bases are TGTGCCACCAGTGATTTGTCAGGGAAGTACAATGAGCAGTTCTTC. Protein product: CATSDLSGKYNEQFF.